This T cell receptor (beta chain) appears in the sequencing data of a study of blood T cell repertoires in COVID-19 (dated by TCRdb to about 2020). Looking at the study overall: Collaborator samples came from the United States, Italy and Spain and covered acute and convalescent phases of COVID-19. The prospective study material was composed of cDNA or gDNA derived from T cells, B-cell-depleted T cells, or PBMCs. The dataset comprised deeply sampled blood TCRbeta repertoires from subjects exposed to, actively infected with, or recovered from COVID-19. A freely available public database, intended as a resource for researchers studying the immune response to SARS-CoV-2, is where the repertoires were released. The samples were drawn from the first 160 participants of the ongoing ImmuneRACE study and from 1,254 subjects provided by 6 global collaborators. Sample metadata almost always included a de-identified subject ID, COVID-19 status, age in years and sex. Where HLA class I and class II types were available, the types were taken from metadata supplied by the sample provider, not from assay-based typing.

Turning to this clone: Which antigen it targets is not known. There are no base qualities to consult, and no much larger clone falls within one base.

Samples from volunteer blood donors who had recovered from COVID-19 were contributed by a second Seattle source. Collaborating institutions collected whole blood in K2EDTA tubes following their own protocols. For TCRbeta analysis, collaborators shipped samples in one of three forms: frozen whole blood, isolated PBMCs, or DNA extracted from either of those sample types. The investigation overall reported the following: How much clinical and demographic metadata was included differed by source and by participant, and the metadata was provided uncurated.

TCRbeta CDR3 regions were amplified from genomic DNA using the immunoSEQ Assay, a bias-controlled multiplex PCR. The authors processed their data as follows. Nucleated cell counts per sample were estimated from amplification of reference gene primers within the assay. To quantify the absolute abundance of each unique TCRbeta CDR3 rearrangement, sequence reads were collapsed and filtered. Productive Simpson clonality was computed per sample as the square root of Simpson's diversity index over productive rearrangements. TCRdb provides this immuneACCESS table in a form limited to in-frame rearrangements. Some clones are lacking; in checked studies, under half of them reflect an unresolved V gene, and why the rest are absent is not known. For V, J and clone size, that table is used; D and trimming come from the DNA. This sample has around 260,000 clones in its table, and 88% of those were observed once. In total, the top ten clones hold roughly 4% of the sample.

Via the germline V gene (reference sequence), CDR1 is LGHDT and CDR2 YNNKEL. The CDR3 measures 15 amino acids from cysteine to phenylalanine. Only the CDR3 DNA stays, 45 bases, in frame from base 1. V loses 0 bases, J loses 7 bases, and the germline ends lie 15 bases apart. The receptor was isolated from a man between 60 and 70 years old who had recovered from COVID-19. The sequence joins TRBV3-1 (or the pseudogene TRBV3-2) to TRBJ2-5, with TRBD2 as a weak D call on 6 bases. The sample consisted of peripheral blood. The CDR3 region has the sequence CASSQDRAVGGTQYF. The DNA is as follows: TGTGCCAGCAGCCAAGACCGCGCCGTGGGAGGGACCCAGTACTTC.